One and the same sample provided the 18 T cell receptor beta chains below, sequenced in a study of graft-versus-host responses after intestinal transplantation. For these TCRs, the target antigens are not known. Some clones are missing from TCRdb's copy, which holds only in-frame ones; the method was immunoSEQ multiplex PCR. The data contain 100,000 or so clones, under 95% of them singletons. The specimen comprised unstimulated CD8+ T cells sorted from spleen or lymph node cells, sampled before intestinal transplant. The origin of the receptors is a human donor who received an intestinal transplant.

The genes are TRBV4-1 and TRBJ2-3, with 8 positions matching TRBD1. This CDR3 has 16 residues. Germline trimming cut 4 bases from V and 0 bases from J; bases unmatched to any gene: 6. CDR1 and CDR2 from the germline V gene are MGHRA and YSYEKL. CDR3 amino acids: CASSPLQGGSTDTQYF. For the CDR3, the DNA is TGCGCCAGCAGCCCACTACAGGGGGGAAGCACAGATACGCAGTATTTT.

The V gene is TRBV27, the J gene TRBJ2-7, with TRBD1 matching 7 bases. This CDR3 is 13 amino acids long. V was pared by 4 bases and J by 4 bases, with 4 bases of the junction left unmatched. The V gene's germline CDR1 is MNHEY and CDR2 SMNVEV (reference sequence). As DNA, the CDR3 is TGTGCCAGCAGTTCCCGACAGGGTTACGAGCAGTACTTC. Protein sequence: CASSSRQGYEQYF.

This clone came up once. The rearrangement links TRBV30 to TRBJ1-5; 9 nucleotides agree with TRBD1. The CDR3 contains 15 residues. With V trimmed by 5 bases and J by 1 base, 6 bases remained unmatched. The germline gives CDR1 GTSNPN, CDR2 SVGIG (reference sequence). DNA of the CDR3: TGTGCCTGGGTCCGACAGGGGGTGAGCAATCAGCCCCAGCATTTT. It specifies CAWVRQGVSNQPQHF. Full variable domain (missing parts from reference TRBV30 and TRBJ1-5): SQTIHQWPATLVQPVGSPLSLECTVEGTSNPNLYWYRQAAGRGLQLLFYSVGIGQISSEVPQNLSASRPQDRQFILSSKKLLLSDSGFYLCAWVRQGVSNQPQHFGDGTRLSIL.

The chain recombines TRBV19 with TRBJ2-4, with TRBD1 matching 10 bases. CDR3 length equals 15 residues. Per the germline V gene, CDR1 is LNHDA and CDR2 is SQIVND (reference sequence). Trimming at V came to 6 bases and at J to 3 bases, leaving 5 bases not matched to a gene. CDR3 region: CASRSRDRGKNIQYF. Written as DNA, the CDR3 is TGTGCCAGTAGGTCCCGGGACAGGGGCAAAAACATTCAGTACTTC.

This clone was recorded a few times. The V call is TRBV6-6, the J call TRBJ1-1; D is possibly TRBD1 (6 bases). Trimming shortened V by 2 bases and J by 1 base, and 11 bases separated the two germline ends. Germline CDR1 is MNHNY and CDR2 is SVGAGI (reference sequence). The CDR3 is 15 residues long. The CDR3 sequence: CASSYPRGQNTEAFF. CDR3 coding DNA: TGTGCCAGCAGTTACCCGCGGGGGCAGAACACTGAAGCTTTCTTT.

This clone was seen just once. This chain joins TRBV10-3 and TRBJ1-4; 7 nucleotides align to TRBD1. The V gene's germline CDR1 is ENHRY and CDR2 SYGVKD. This CDR3 contains 14 residues. The V gene end was trimmed by 10 bases and the J gene end by 4 bases; junction bases not matched to a gene: 9. The CDR3 DNA sequence: TGTGCCAGCCAGCGACAGGGAGTTAATGAAAAACTGTTTTTT. This translates into CASQRQGVNEKLFF.

This clone was recorded once. V usage is TRBV27 and J usage is TRBJ1-1; no firm D call. The V and J ends lost 2 bases and 0 bases respectively, with 10 bases between them. The CDR3 consists of 15 residues. CDR1 MNHEY and CDR2 SMNVEV come from the germline V gene (reference sequence). CDR3 protein: CASSLRAGMNTEAFF. CDR3 bases: TGTGCCAGCAGTTTACGTGCGGGGATGAACACTGAAGCTTTCTTT.

The V call is TRBV5-1, the J call TRBJ2-1; 9 bases agree with TRBD2. The CDR3 sequence is 15 residues long. The germline gives CDR1 SGHRS, CDR2 YFSETQ. J gave up 4 bases and V 4 bases, and 6 bases lay outside the gene matches. This CDR3 reads CASSPISGGYNEQFF. The CDR3 nucleotides read TGCGCCAGCAGCCCCATTAGCGGGGGATACAATGAGCAGTTCTTC.

The chain employs TRBV19 and TRBJ1-2; the D gene is possibly TRBD1 (6 bases). From germline, CDR1 is LNHDA and CDR2 SQIVND (reference sequence). CDR3 size: 13 residues. V lost 7 bases and J 4 bases, leaving 13 bases between the germline ends. Written as DNA, the CDR3 is TGTGCCAGTACGCTACAGGGTACCTATGGCTACACCTTC. As protein: CASTLQGTYGYTF.

This clone was counted once. This sequence joins TRBV7-9 and TRBJ1-1, with D perhaps TRBD1 (5 bases). The CDR3 has 12 amino acids. Germline V gene sequence: CDR1 SEHNR, CDR2 FQNEAQ (reference sequence). V lost 3 bases, J lost 12 bases, and 14 bases lay in between. In DNA form, the CDR3 reads TGTGCCAGCAGCTTCGGGGGGGTGATATCTTTCTTT. Encoded protein: CASSFGGVISFF.

The CDR3 DNA follows: TGTGCCATCAGTGAGTCGCTAGCGGGGGGGCATGAGACCCAGTACTTC. Translated, it gives CAISESLAGGHETQYF. V gene TRBV10-3 combines with J gene TRBJ2-5, with 12 bases matching TRBD2. The CDR3 contains 16 residues. J gave up 5 bases and V 0 bases, and 4 bases lay outside the gene matches. CDR1 and CDR2 (germline): ENHRY, SYGVKD.

V is TRBV9 and J is TRBJ2-2; weak D call: TRBD2 (6 bases). Germline CDR1 and CDR2: SGDLS and YYNGEE. This CDR3 spans 14 amino acids. V lost 4 bases, J lost 7 bases, and 14 bases lay in between. The CDR3 region is CASSPRLDIGELFF. As DNA, the CDR3 is TGTGCCAGCAGCCCACGACTAGATATCGGGGAGCTGTTTTTT. The whole variable domain, remainder taken from reference TRBV9 and TRBJ2-2, is DSGVTQTPKHLITATGQRVTLRCSPRSGDLSVYWYQQSLDQGLQFLIQYYNGEERAKGNILERFSAQQFPDLHSELNLSSLELGDSALYFCASSPRLDIGELFFGEGSRLTVL.

The chain combines TRBV6-5 with TRBJ2-3, with 9 bases that match TRBD2. V dropped 4 bases and J dropped 1; count of bases not matched to a gene: 3. Looked up from germline, CDR1 is MNHEY and CDR2 is SVGAGI. The CDR3 consists of 15 residues. The CDR3, as DNA: TGTGCCAGCAGTTCACCTAGCGGGGGCACAGATACGCAGTATTTT. This translates into CASSSPSGGTDTQYF.

The V gene is TRBV9, the J gene TRBJ2-7; D gene unclear. Per the germline V gene, CDR1 is SGDLS and CDR2 is YYNGEE. The CDR3 is 12 residues long. The V gene lost 4 bases and the J gene lost 4 bases, with 9 bases spanning the gap. The CDR3 sequence: CASSPNLYEQYF. The CDR3 DNA reads TGTGCCAGCAGCCCCAACCTATACGAGCAGTACTTC.

This rearrangement joins TRBV5-1 to TRBJ2-2, with 10 bases matching TRBD1. The CDR3 is 16 amino acids. V dropped 2 bases and J dropped 4; count of bases not matched to a gene: 5. CDR1 is SGHRS and CDR2 is YFSETQ in the germline V gene. The CDR3 is CASSLRTGGSTGELFF. The CDR3 bases are TGCGCCAGCAGCTTAAGGACAGGGGGGAGCACCGGGGAGCTGTTTTTT.

Here the CDR3 DNA reads TGTGCCAGCAGTAACCTCGCCGGGAAACAAGAGACCCAGTACTTC. Its protein is CASSNLAGKQETQYF. This chain connects TRBV6-1 to TRBJ2-5, with a possible D match to TRBD2 (5 bases). Per the germline V gene, CDR1 is MNHNS and CDR2 is SASEGT. Trimming cost V 5 bases and J 2 bases, with 15 bases left between them. The CDR3 is made up of 15 amino acids.

The chain carries TRBV5-5 and TRBJ2-7; D is uncertain. With 0 bases removed from V and 1 base from J, the gap between germline ends came to 11 bases. The germline V gene has CDR1 SGHKS and CDR2 YYEKEE (reference sequence). The CDR3 has 15 residues. CDR3 DNA: TGTGCCAGCAGCTTGGAACCAGTGAATTCCTACGAGCAGTACTTC. It translates to CASSLEPVNSYEQYF.

This clone has only a few counts. The chain couples TRBV27 to TRBJ1-1, with D tentatively TRBD1 (6 bases). V was shortened by 3 bases and J by 4 bases, with 12 bases between the two germline ends. The CDR3 covers 14 residues. Germline V gives CDR1 MNHEY, CDR2 SMNVEV (reference sequence). The CDR3 DNA sequence: TGTGCCAGCAGTTTTGGGGGGGCTAGCACTGAAGCTTTCTTT. The encoded protein is CASSFGGASTEAFF.